One and the same sample provided the 30 T cell receptor beta chains below, sequenced in a study of blood T cells in healthy people across ages. Next came a second PCR, run for roughly 6 to 11 cycles, which used a sample-barcoded 5' primer along with a J-beta primer mix. TCRdb re-called the 5' RACE reads with MiXCR, one entry per CDR3 protein. The table lists hundreds of thousands of distinct CDR3 sequences, roughly 50% of them singletons. The specimen sequenced was blood. These receptors originate from a man in his forties or fifties in good health.

V gene TRBV12-3 or TRBV12-4 combines with J gene TRBJ2-7; 9 positions agree with TRBD2. This CDR3 region has 14 residues. Germline trimming cut 7 bases from V and 5 bases from J; bases unmatched to any gene: 9. The DNA of the CDR3 is TGTGCCAGCACCTATAGCGGGGGCTTAAACGAGCAGTACTTC. It specifies CASTYSGGLNEQYF.

The rearrangement links TRBV14 to TRBJ2-7, with 8 bases aligning to TRBD1. The CDR3 sequence is 15 residues long. V lost 4 bases and J lost 2; bases outside the gene matches: 7. Germline V lookup: CDR1 SGHDN, CDR2 FVKESK. CDR3 protein: CASSRTGGRAYEQYF. The DNA of the CDR3 is TGTGCCAGCAGCCGTACAGGGGGTAGGGCCTACGAGCAGTACTTC.

This clonotype occurred a few times. The rearrangement links TRBV15 to TRBJ1-5; D may be TRBD1 (6 bases). This CDR3 is built from 14 residues. V lost 3 bases and J 7 bases, leaving 13 bases between the germline ends. Germline assignment: CDR1 LNHNV and CDR2 YYDKDF (reference sequence). The CDR3 DNA follows: TGTGCCACCAGCAGTGAGCAGGGGCGCCAGCCCCAGCATTTT. Amino acids: CATSSEQGRQPQHF.

This clonotype was observed a few times. The chain joins TRBV10-3 to TRBJ2-7, with TRBD2 matching over 10 bases. Germline CDR1 reads ENHRY; CDR2 reads SYGVKD. The CDR3 loop spans 15 amino acids. With V trimmed by 6 bases and J by 0 bases, 5 bases remained unmatched. CDR3 residues: CAIRESSGSSYEQYF. CDR3 nucleotides: TGTGCCATCAGGGAATCTAGCGGGAGCTCCTACGAGCAGTACTTC.

The chain uses TRBV20-1 and TRBJ1-1, with D perhaps matching TRBD1 (5 bases). Trimming removed 5 bases at V and 7 bases at J, with 14 bases between. This CDR3 region has 12 residues. The germline gives CDR1 DFQATT, CDR2 SNEGSKA (reference sequence). DNA for the CDR3: TGCAGTGCTGACAGACGCACCCATGAAGCTTTCTTT. Amino acids: CSADRRTHEAFF.

This clonotype appeared a few times. The chain joins TRBV7-2 to TRBJ2-1, with 12 bases aligning to TRBD2. The CDR3 loop spans 16 amino acids. Germline V lookup: CDR1 SGHTA, CDR2 FQGNSA. V dropped 1 base and J dropped 3; count of bases not matched to a gene: 1. The CDR3 bases are TGTGCCAGCAGCTTAGGACTAGCGGGAGACTACAATGAGCAGTTCTTC. Translation: CASSLGLAGDYNEQFF. Full variable domain (remainder filled in from reference TRBV7-2 and TRBJ2-1): GAGVSQSPSNKVTEKGKDVELRCDPISGHTALYWYRQSLGQGLEFLIYFQGNSAPDKSGLPSDRFSAERTGGSVSTLTIQRTQQEDSAVYLCASSLGLAGDYNEQFFGPGTRLTVL.

This clonotype was counted only a few times. The rearrangement uses TRBV18 and TRBJ1-2; D is uncertain. Germline-derived CDR1 and CDR2 are KGHSH and LQKENI. The CDR3 contains 13 residues. The V end was cut by 8 bases, the J end by 5 bases, with 15 bases between. CDR3 residues: CASTGEDSYGYTF. The DNA for the CDR3 is TGTGCCAGCACGGGAGAGGACTCATATGGCTACACCTTC.

The chain combines TRBV6-6 with TRBJ2-6, with TRBD1 as a possible D gene (5 bases). The V and J ends lost 3 bases and 0 bases respectively, with 12 bases between them. Germline V CDR1 and CDR2: MNHNY, SVGAGI (reference sequence). CDR3 size: 17 residues. The DNA for the CDR3 is TGTGCCAGCAGTTATCAGGGCAGGCTCTCTGGGGCCAACGTCCTGACTTTC. It is translated as CASSYQGRLSGANVLTF.

The chain carries TRBV20-1 and TRBJ2-7, with D perhaps matching TRBD1 or TRBD2 (5 bases each). Near its end, the DNA agrees better with TRBJ2-5, so the J call may be wrong. CDR3 length equals 13 residues. Germline V gives CDR1 DFQATT, CDR2 SNEGSKA (reference sequence). CDR3 sequence: CSASVTGGETQYF. CDR3 in DNA: TGCAGTGCTAGCGTAACAGGAGGAGAGACCCAGTACTTC.

The J gene is TRBJ1-2, the V gene TRBV7-9, with 7 nucleotides matching TRBD1. V lost 4 bases to trimming and J lost 2 bases; unmatched junction nucleotides: 7. The CDR3 has 15 amino acids. Germline loops: CDR1 SEHNR, CDR2 FQNEAQ (reference sequence). CDR3 nucleotides: TGTGCCAGCAGCTCCTCAGCGACAGGGAACTATGGCTACACCTTC. Protein: CASSSSATGNYGYTF.

This chain joins TRBV7-9 and TRBJ2-1; no firm D call. The CDR3 has 14 residues. The ends were cut back, 4 bases at V and 4 bases at J, with 11 bases in the middle. Germline lookup yields CDR1 SEHNR and CDR2 FQNEAQ (reference sequence). The CDR3 reads CASSWAALYNEQFF. CDR3 bases: TGTGCCAGCAGCTGGGCAGCACTTTACAATGAGCAGTTCTTC. The full variable domain, its missing parts supplied by reference TRBV7-9 and TRBJ2-1, is DTGVSQNPRHKITKRGQNVTFRCDPISEHNRLYWYRQTLGQGPEFLTYFQNEAQLEKSRLLSDRFSAERPKGSFSTLEIQRTEQGDSAMYLCASSWAALYNEQFFGPGTRLTVL.

The DNA for the CDR3 is TGTGCCAGCAGCCCCGGAGGCCGGGGAAGGGAGACCCAGTACTTC. It yields the protein CASSPGGRGRETQYF. The J gene is TRBJ2-5, the V gene TRBV7-3; possible D gene TRBD2, 5 bases. Trimming cost V 5 bases and J 5 bases, with 18 bases left between them. The CDR3 runs to 15 residues. Germline V gene data show CDR1 as SGHTA and CDR2 as FQGTGA.

This clonotype was found a few times. The gene calls are TRBV5-1 and TRBJ1-1; D unclear. Germline V lookup: CDR1 SGHRS, CDR2 YFSETQ. Trimming took 5 bases from V and 2 from J, leaving 10 bases between them. CDR3 length equals 13 residues. CDR3 loop: CASREETNTEAFF. CDR3 DNA: TGCGCCAGCAGAGAGGAAACAAACACTGAAGCTTTCTTT.

This clonotype was seen a few times. CDR3 bases: TGTGCCAGCAGCCAAGGTGGGAGGTCAGATACGCAGTATTTT. Residues: CASSQGGRSDTQYF. The V gene is TRBV14, the J gene TRBJ2-3, with TRBD2 as a possible D gene (6 bases). The CDR3 covers 14 residues. Trimming took off 1 base at V and 4 bases at J, with 9 bases between the two ends. The V gene's germline CDR1 is SGHDN and CDR2 FVKESK.

This clonotype was observed a handful of times. The chain employs TRBV20-1 and TRBJ2-3; TRBD2 might be the D (6 bases). The germline gives CDR1 DFQATT, CDR2 SNEGSKA (reference sequence). CDR3 length equals 14 residues. Deletions cut 5 bases from V and 2 bases from J, with 14 bases between. CDR3 sequence (DNA): TGCAGTGCTCCGCGGGGTAGCGACACAGATACGCAGTATTTT. It codes for CSAPRGSDTDTQYF.

The rearrangement joins TRBV20-1 to TRBJ2-5, with D tentatively TRBD2 (6 bases). From germline, CDR1 is DFQATT and CDR2 SNEGSKA (reference sequence). V lost 2 bases and J 2 bases, leaving 9 bases between the germline ends. The CDR3 extends over 13 amino acids. CDR3: CSARTAGQETQYF. CDR3 bases: TGCAGTGCTAGAACTGCGGGACAAGAGACCCAGTACTTC.

The table lists this clonotype with a count of one. In nucleotides, the CDR3 is TGTGCCAGCACCCCTAAACCCCGGGCAGGGGTGACCCAAGAGACCCAGTACTTC. It specifies CASTPKPRAGVTQETQYF. The rearrangement joins TRBV27 to TRBJ2-5; D may be TRBD1 (6 bases). Trimming pared 7 bases from V and 1 base from J, leaving 25 bases between. Germline CDR1 is MNHEY and CDR2 is SMNVEV (reference sequence). This CDR3 contains 18 residues.

The chain employs TRBV5-1 and TRBJ1-1; TRBD1 matches at 9 bases. V trimming: 4 bases; J trimming: 4 bases; junction bases outside the gene matches: 5. Germline loops: CDR1 SGHRS, CDR2 YFSETQ. The CDR3 sequence is 14 residues long. Here the CDR3 reads CASSPEGQGTEAFF. In DNA form, the CDR3 reads TGCGCCAGCAGCCCTGAGGGACAGGGCACTGAAGCTTTCTTT. The entire variable domain, with the rest obtained from reference TRBV5-1 and TRBJ1-1, is as follows: KAGVTQTPRYLIKTRGQQVTLSCSPISGHRSVSWYQQTPGQGLQFLFEYFSETQRNKGNFPGRFSGRQFSNSRSEMNVSTLELGDSALYLCASSPEGQGTEAFFGQGTRLTVV.

The CDR3 here is CASGLPPGNVLTF. The CDR3 nucleotides read TGTGCTAGTGGTTTGCCCCCCGGGAACGTCCTGACTTTC. The gene calls are TRBV12-5 and TRBJ2-6; D call uncertain. Between the trimmed V and J ends, which lost 2 bases and 10 bases, there was a span of 9 bases. The CDR3 spans 13 residues. CDR1 and CDR2 from the germline V gene are LGHNT and FRNRAP.

V usage is TRBV14 and J usage is TRBJ1-1; D not resolved. The length of the CDR3 is 12 residues. The germline V gene encodes CDR1 SGHDN and CDR2 FVKESK. Between the trimmed V and J ends, which lost 4 bases and 6 bases, there was a span of 9 bases. The CDR3 DNA reads TGTGCCAGCAGCCGATCACGGGCTGAAGCTTTCTTT. This sequence encodes CASSRSRAEAFF.

Comment on this clonotype: Compared with germline, one end of the junction differs, possibly owing to a read error. The chain carries TRBV9 and TRBJ1-2; D call uncertain. The length of the CDR3 is 14 residues. Germline CDR1 is SGDLS and CDR2 is YYNGEE. CDR3 protein: CASSVVAANYSYTF. CDR3 nucleotide sequence: TGTGCCAGCAGCGTAGTAGCAGCTAACTATAGCTACACCTTC.

This clonotype was seen more than once but under ten times. This sequence joins TRBV4-3 and TRBJ2-5, with 8 bases matching TRBD2. Germline CDR1 and CDR2: LGHNA and YSLEER. There are 16 residues in the CDR3. V shed 0 bases, J shed 11 bases, and the junction held 14 bases outside the gene matches. The CDR3 nucleotides are TGCGCCAGCAGCCAAGAGGGACTAGAGGGATACAATGAGCAGTACTTC. This codes for CASSQEGLEGYNEQYF.

This chain connects TRBV3-1 to TRBJ2-2; 8 bases align to TRBD2. Germline V gene lookup returns CDR1 LGHDT and CDR2 YNNKEL (reference sequence). The V and J ends lost 4 bases and 6 bases, in that order; junction bases with no gene match: 4. This CDR3 comprises 14 residues. The CDR3 DNA follows: TGTGCCAGCAGCCTAGCGGGGAAATCCGGGGAGCTGTTTTTT. It specifies CASSLAGKSGELFF.

V and J are TRBV28 and TRBJ2-2, with 7 bases matching TRBD1. The CDR3 runs 14 residues. From germline, CDR1 is MDHEN and CDR2 SYDVKM. V lost 7 bases and J lost 4; bases outside the gene matches: 6. The CDR3 DNA reads TGTGCCAGCAAGAATAGGGGGCCCACCGGGGAGCTGTTTTTT. Amino acids: CASKNRGPTGELFF.

The J gene is TRBJ2-1, the V gene TRBV21-1; TRBD2, as called in the table, went unchecked against the DNA. TRBV21-1 is classified as a pseudogene. This CDR3 has 16 residues. The CDR3 spells CASSKAQRNNYNEQFF. The DNA for the CDR3 is TGTGCCAGCAGCAAAGCGCAGCGGAATAACTACAATGAGCAGTTCTTC.

This clonotype has a handful of counts. The chain recombines TRBV6-1 with TRBJ1-2, with D unclear. Germline V gene sequence: CDR1 MNHNS, CDR2 SASEGT. The CDR3 length is 11 residues. V was pared by 6 bases and J by 6 bases, with 8 bases between. CDR3 sequence reads: CASRALDGYTF. In DNA, the CDR3 is TGTGCCAGCAGGGCCCTCGATGGCTACACCTTC.

The V call is TRBV5-1, the J call TRBJ2-5; 10 positions match TRBD2. The last part of the DNA fits TRBJ2-7 better; the J call may be wrong. Germline V lookup: CDR1 SGHRS, CDR2 YFSETQ. This CDR3 region has 15 residues. The CDR3 bases are TGCGCCAGCAGCAGCACTAGCGGGACCGTTTACGAGCAGTACTTC. Its protein product is CASSSTSGTVYEQYF.

The V call is TRBV6-2 or TRBV6-3, the J call TRBJ2-3, with a possible D match to TRBD2 (5 bases). The CDR3 has 15 residues. V was clipped by 4 bases and J by 2 bases, with 13 bases between them. Per the germline V gene, CDR1 is MNHEY and CDR2 is SVGEGT. The CDR3 is CASSSTGGDTDTQYF. In DNA form, the CDR3 reads TGTGCCAGCAGTTCTACCGGAGGTGACACAGATACGCAGTATTTT.

This rearrangement joins TRBV5-6 to TRBJ1-1, with D uncertain. The V gene's germline CDR1 is SGHDT and CDR2 YYEEEE. The CDR3 spans 12 residues. Trimming removed 4 bases at V and 10 bases at J, with 14 bases between. The CDR3 is CASSLGGHGAFF. The DNA for the CDR3 is TGTGCCAGCAGCCTGGGAGGCCACGGAGCTTTCTTT.

V and J are TRBV29-1 and TRBJ2-7; 10 nucleotides line up with TRBD1. Germline CDR1 and CDR2: SQVTM and ANQGSEA. V shed 3 bases, J shed 4 bases, and the junction held 6 bases outside the gene matches. The CDR3 sequence is 14 residues long. The CDR3 protein is CSVDATGGGYEQYF. The CDR3 DNA is TGCAGCGTTGACGCGACAGGGGGCGGGTACGAGCAGTACTTC.